This T cell receptor (beta chain) was found in a study of beta chain features in type 1 diabetes. Investigators reverse transcribed all isolated RNA, so they sequenced expressed TCRB transcripts. The table came from immunoSEQ multiplex PCR; TCRdb's copy has only in-frame clones and leaves some out. The table records about 320,000 clones, about 14% of them present only once. This clone was seen more than once but under ten times. This CDR3 comprises 15 residues. The chain links TRBV21-1 to TRBJ2-7. TRBV21-1 is classified as a pseudogene. This clonotype originated in a man younger than 45 in good health. The source material was central memory CD4+ T cells from blood. CDR3 residues: CASSLLPFCSYEQYV. The CDR3 DNA reads TGTGCCAGCAGTTTACTTCCCTTCTGCTCCTACGAGCAGTACGTC.